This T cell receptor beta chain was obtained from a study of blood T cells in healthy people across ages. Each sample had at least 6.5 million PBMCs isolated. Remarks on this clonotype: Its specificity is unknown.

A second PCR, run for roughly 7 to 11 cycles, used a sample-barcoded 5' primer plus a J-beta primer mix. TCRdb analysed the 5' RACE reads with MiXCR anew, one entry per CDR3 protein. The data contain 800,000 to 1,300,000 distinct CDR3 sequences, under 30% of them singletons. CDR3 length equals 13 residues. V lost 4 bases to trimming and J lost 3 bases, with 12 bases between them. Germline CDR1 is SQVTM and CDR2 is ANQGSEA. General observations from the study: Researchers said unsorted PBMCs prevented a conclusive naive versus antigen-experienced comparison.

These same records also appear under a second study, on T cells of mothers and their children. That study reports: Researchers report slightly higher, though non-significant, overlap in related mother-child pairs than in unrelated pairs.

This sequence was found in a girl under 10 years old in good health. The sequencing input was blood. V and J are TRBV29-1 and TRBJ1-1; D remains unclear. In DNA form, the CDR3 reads TGCAGCGTTGCGGATTTCCGGGACACTGAAGCTTTCTTT. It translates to CSVADFRDTEAFF.